Given below is one T cell receptor beta chain in context. The sample originates from a study of T cell responses to AZD1222 COVID-19 vaccine. Here immunoSEQ multiplex PCR was the method, and the copy in TCRdb shows in-frame clones only, minus some. The sample gives roughly 170,000 clones, 85% to 95% of which show up once; 1.5% to 2% is in the top ten. Germline V gene sequence: CDR1 SGHTA, CDR2 FQGNSA. CDR3 length: 15 amino acids. V was shortened by 2 bases and J by 3 bases, with 13 bases between the two germline ends. This sequence joins TRBV7-2 and TRBJ1-1; possibly TRBD1 for D (5 bases). Here the sequenced sample was peripheral blood, taken 28 days after the second AZD1222 dose. The receptor was derived from an adult who received the AZD1222 COVID-19 vaccine. Here the CDR3 reads CASSLYLRGYTEAFF. CDR3 coding DNA: TGTGCCAGCAGCTTATACCTTAGGGGATACACTGAAGCTTTCTTT.